One sample yielded the 22 T cell receptor beta chains listed below, sequenced in a study of cytomegalovirus exposure and HLA in healthy donors. The PCR ran on 60 Vbeta and 13 Jbeta primers. Profiled with immunoSEQ multiplex PCR; TCRdb holds only in-frame clones, not every one. The sample gives roughly 220,000 clones, roughly 75% of which show up once; 1.8% is in the top ten. Sample: PBMCs. These receptors all come from a woman aged 25 to 45 in good health and CMV-seronegative.

The chain is built from TRBV5-1 and TRBJ2-5; 9 nucleotides agree with TRBD1. Judging by the DNA end, TRBJ2-7 fits better; the J call may be wrong. Germline V CDR1 and CDR2: SGHRS, YFSETQ. The CDR3 runs 14 residues. CDR3: CASSQRQGGGEQYF. As DNA, the CDR3 is TGCGCCAGCAGCCAAAGACAGGGGGGCGGCGAGCAGTACTTC.

The DNA of the CDR3 is TGTGCCAGCAGCTTAGGACAGGGGGCTGGAGAGCAGTACTTC. Amino acid sequence: CASSLGQGAGEQYF. The chain uses TRBV13 and TRBJ2-7; 9 positions agree with TRBD1. The V gene end was trimmed by 0 bases and the J gene end by 7 bases; junction bases not matched to a gene: 4. The CDR3 sequence is 14 residues long. CDR1 is PRHDT and CDR2 is FYEKMQ in the germline V gene (reference sequence). Drawing the rest from reference TRBV13 and TRBJ2-7, the complete variable domain is AAGVIQSPRHLIKEKRETATLKCYPIPRHDTVYWYQQGPGQDPQFLISFYEKMQSDKGSIPDRFSAQQFSDYHSELNMSSLELGDSALYFCASSLGQGAGEQYFGPGTRLTVT.

In its sample, this clone was seen once. The rearrangement uses TRBV10-3 and TRBJ2-2, with 14 bases aligning to TRBD2. Unmatched junction bases numbered 10, after V lost 8 bases and J lost 5 bases. Germline assignment: CDR1 ENHRY and CDR2 SYGVKD. The CDR3 runs 17 residues. The CDR3 DNA reads TGTGCCATCGGGGGGACTAGCGGGAGTTCGGGAACCGGGGAGCTGTTTTTT. Translating it yields CAIGGTSGSSGTGELFF.

This clone showed up just a few times. The V gene is TRBV5-1, the J gene TRBJ2-1; possibly TRBD1 for D (6 bases). Trimming pared 2 bases from V and 8 bases from J, leaving 17 bases between. The length of the CDR3 is 15 residues. Germline V gives CDR1 SGHRS, CDR2 YFSETQ. As DNA, the CDR3 is TGCGCCAGCAGCTTTGGGGGCCTCTCCGGCGATGAGCAGTTCTTC. Protein sequence: CASSFGGLSGDEQFF.

This clone was counted between two and nine times. This chain uses TRBV9 with TRBJ1-1, with TRBD1 matching over 10 bases. The germline V gene has CDR1 SGDLS and CDR2 YYNGEE. The CDR3 is 15 amino acids. J gave up 3 bases and V 4 bases, and 6 bases lay outside the gene matches. CDR3 nucleotide sequence: TGTGCCAGCAGCCCCGGGACAGGGGAGTACACTGAAGCTTTCTTT. Protein: CASSPGTGEYTEAFF.

The chain employs TRBV5-6 and TRBJ1-1; the match to TRBD1 covers 10 bases. Germline-derived CDR1 and CDR2 are SGHDT and YYEEEE. The CDR3 has 16 amino acids. V dropped 3 bases and J dropped 6; count of bases not matched to a gene: 11. CDR3 residues: CASSWGQGTYGAEAFF. The CDR3 nucleotides read TGTGCCAGCAGCTGGGGACAGGGGACTTATGGAGCTGAAGCTTTCTTT.

This clone appeared a single time. The V gene is TRBV9, the J gene TRBJ2-1; 10 bases match TRBD2. Losses at the gene ends were 4 bases for V and 7 bases for J; bases not matched to a gene: 5. The CDR3 consists of 14 residues. CDR1 is SGDLS, CDR2 YYNGEE, per germline. The CDR3 DNA is TGTGCCAGCAGCTCTAGCGGGGGTGGAAATGAGCAGTTCTTC. Its translation is CASSSSGGGNEQFF.

The rearrangement uses TRBV11-2 and TRBJ1-1; a weak D match, TRBD1 (6 bases). The ends were cut back, 8 bases at V and 7 bases at J, with 11 bases in the middle. The CDR3 contains 11 residues. Per germline, CDR1 SGHAT and CDR2 FQNNGV. This CDR3 is CASFGQLEAFF. The DNA of the CDR3 is TGTGCCAGCTTCGGACAGCTTGAAGCTTTCTTT. The full variable domain, completed using reference TRBV11-2 and TRBJ1-1, is EAGVAQSPRYKIIEKRQSVAFWCNPISGHATLYWYQQILGQGPKLLIQFQNNGVVDDSQLPKDRFSAERLKGVDSTLKIQPAKLEDSAVYLCASFGQLEAFFGQGTRLTVV.

This chain links TRBV29-1 with TRBJ1-2, with D perhaps matching TRBD1 (5 bases). In germline, CDR1 is SQVTM, CDR2 ANQGSEA. This CDR3 region has 13 residues. V shed 6 bases and J shed 4 bases, with 15 bases lying between them. The CDR3 protein is CSVPGSDVYGYTF. The CDR3 DNA reads TGCAGCGTCCCAGGGTCGGACGTCTATGGCTACACCTTC.

The rearrangement uses TRBV6-1 and TRBJ1-2, with 8 bases fitting TRBD1. This CDR3 has 14 amino acids. Germline assignment: CDR1 MNHNS and CDR2 SASEGT. Unmatched junction bases numbered 13, after V lost 10 bases and J lost 6 bases. The CDR3 coding sequence is TGTGCCATCAACCGACAGGGGAAGGAGGATGGCTACACCTTC. Protein: CAINRQGKEDGYTF.

This clone has just a few counts. This chain joins TRBV5-8 and TRBJ2-7; 9 bases agree with TRBD1. The germline V gene encodes CDR1 SGHTS and CDR2 YDEGEE. Losses at the gene ends were 3 bases for V and 6 bases for J; bases not matched to a gene: 7. CDR3 length: 14 amino acids. As DNA, the CDR3 is TGTGCCAGCAGCTCGGACAGGGGCGACTCCGAGCAGTACTTC. Translation: CASSSDRGDSEQYF.

CDR3 residues: CASSSQGGRGTDTQYF. The CDR3 DNA sequence: TGTGCCAGCTCCTCTCAAGGGGGCCGGGGCACAGATACGCAGTATTTT. The chain carries TRBV4-2 and TRBJ2-3; 7 nucleotides match TRBD1. There are 16 residues in the CDR3. The germline V gene has CDR1 LGHNA and CDR2 YNFKEQ. With V trimmed by 8 bases and J by 1 base, 12 bases remained unmatched.

The chain recombines TRBV2 with TRBJ2-2; possibly TRBD1 for D (5 bases). With the DNA end fitting TRBJ1-1 better, the J assignment may be wrong. The CDR3 loop spans 13 amino acids. Germline values: CDR1 SNHLY, CDR2 FYNNEI. Here the CDR3 reads CASSVQEGLWAFF. CDR3 nucleotides: TGTGCCAGCAGTGTACAGGAGGGCCTTTGGGCTTTCTTT.

V usage is TRBV7-3 and J usage is TRBJ2-3; 7 bases map to TRBD2. The V and J ends lost 1 base and 3 bases, in that order; junction bases with no gene match: 1. From germline, CDR1 is SGHTA and CDR2 FQGTGA. The CDR3 runs 14 residues. The CDR3 here is CASSLSGGTDTQYF. The CDR3 bases are TGTGCCAGCAGCTTAAGCGGGGGAACAGATACGCAGTATTTT.

This chain connects TRBV19 to TRBJ1-1; 8 bases line up with TRBD1. This CDR3 region has 14 residues. Germline V gene data show CDR1 as LNHDA and CDR2 as SQIVND (reference sequence). The ends lost 6 bases at V and 6 bases at J; junction bases unmatched: 9. As DNA, the CDR3 is TGTGCCAGTAGCCCTGACAGGGGTTTCCCTGAAGCTTTCTTT. It is translated as CASSPDRGFPEAFF.

The J gene is TRBJ2-1, the V gene TRBV7-6; D possibly corresponds to TRBD1 (6 bases). Between the trimmed V and J ends, which lost 5 bases and 2 bases, there was a span of 13 bases. The CDR3 contains 15 residues. The germline V gene encodes CDR1 SGHVS and CDR2 FNYEAQ. The DNA of the CDR3 is TGTGCCAGCAGCGCGACAGGCGGTCCCTACAATGAGCAGTTCTTC. Protein product: CASSATGGPYNEQFF.

The chain couples TRBV29-1 to TRBJ1-1; 9 positions agree with TRBD1. CDR1 SQVTM and CDR2 ANQGSEA come from the germline V gene. V shed 5 bases and J 0 bases; nucleotides not matched to a gene: 4. This CDR3 comprises 14 residues. The CDR3, as DNA: TGCAGCGTTAAACAGGGGGCTTTGAACACTGAAGCTTTCTTT. Translated, it gives CSVKQGALNTEAFF.

The CDR3 here is CASSILTSGELFF. The CDR3 bases are TGTGCCAGCAGCATCTTAACTAGCGGGGAGCTGTTTTTT. This chain connects TRBV7-3 to TRBJ2-2; D possibly corresponds to TRBD2 (5 bases). Trimming stripped 5 bases from V and 7 bases from J, with 11 bases between. Germline V CDR1 and CDR2: SGHTA, FQGTGA. The CDR3 consists of 13 residues.

This chain links TRBV29-1 with TRBJ1-2; 8 bases align to TRBD1. CDR1 is SQVTM and CDR2 is ANQGSEA in the germline V gene. The length of the CDR3 is 12 residues. The trim removed 4 bases at V and 6 bases at J, leaving 4 bases unmatched. The CDR3 DNA reads as TGCAGCGTTGTTCAGGGGGCGGATGGCTACACCTTC. Translation: CSVVQGADGYTF. Supplemented by reference TRBV29-1 and TRBJ1-2, the full variable domain reads SAVISQKPSRDICQRGTSLTIQCQVDSQVTMMFWYRQQPGQSLTLIATANQGSEATYESGFVIDKFPISRPNLTFSTLTVSNMSPEDSSIYLCSVVQGADGYTFGSGTRLTVV.

J is TRBJ2-2 and V is TRBV30; D is perhaps TRBD2 (5 bases). Trimming stripped 3 bases from V and 5 bases from J, with 10 bases between. Germline CDR1 is GTSNPN and CDR2 is SVGIG (reference sequence). CDR3 length: 13 amino acids. CDR3 sequence reads: CAWSLGGTGELFF. DNA for the CDR3: TGTGCCTGGAGCCTCGGCGGGACCGGGGAGCTGTTTTTT. Full variable domain (missing parts from reference TRBV30 and TRBJ2-2): SQTIHQWPATLVQPVGSPLSLECTVEGTSNPNLYWYRQAAGRGLQLLFYSVGIGQISSEVPQNLSASRPQDRQFILSSKKLLLSDSGFYLCAWSLGGTGELFFGEGSRLTVL.

This chain links TRBV7-8 with TRBJ1-5; D is possibly TRBD1 (5 bases). V shed 5 bases and J shed 1 base, with 15 bases lying between them. This CDR3 has 16 residues. Looked up from germline, CDR1 is SGHVS and CDR2 is FQNEAQ. The DNA for the CDR3 is TGTGCCAGCAGCGACATAGGATGGGGCAGCAATCAGCCCCAGCATTTT. Translating gives CASSDIGWGSNQPQHF.

CDR3 residues: CSVHGGSSNEQYF. DNA for the CDR3: TGCAGCGTTCACGGCGGGAGTTCGAATGAGCAGTACTTC. The V call is TRBV29-1, the J call TRBJ2-7; 7 positions agree with TRBD2. Germline CDR1 SQVTM, CDR2 ANQGSEA. CDR3 size: 13 residues. V dropped 5 bases and J dropped 7; count of bases not matched to a gene: 11.